This is a list of T cell receptor beta chains from one sample in a study of identifying expanded T cells in peripheral blood. Sequencing was performed with immunoSEQ multiplex PCR; in TCRdb, only in-frame clones are kept and a portion is missing. The sample has approximately 91,000 clones, approximately 88% seen once; the top ten hold roughly 4%. Specimen: blood. All receptors derive from a person between 18 and 75 years old in good health. The CDR3 runs from the conserved cysteine through the conserved F or W. Fields, in order: V gene, D gene, J gene, clone size, CDR3 DNA, CDR3 protein. The D gene is left open where the match is weak. Rows give clone size only sometimes, using once, few, many, or a class for an expanded clone.

V gene: TRBV28; D gene: TRBD1; J gene: TRBJ1-1; clone size: .; CDR3 DNA: TGTGCCAGCAGTCTACCTACAGGGGCTGGAAACACTGAAGCTTTCTTT; CDR3 protein: CASSLPTGAGNTEAFF
V gene: TRBV28; D gene: TRBD1; J gene: TRBJ1-4; clone size: once; CDR3 DNA: TGTGCCAGCAGTTGGGACAGGGTTGCAACTAATGAAAAACTGTTTTTT; CDR3 protein: CASSWDRVATNEKLFF
V gene: TRBV7-2; D gene: .; J gene: TRBJ2-3; clone size: .; CDR3 DNA: TGTGCCAGCAGCTTAATTTTTCCTCTAAAACTGGCAGATACGCAGTATTTT; CDR3 protein: CASSLIFPLKLADTQYF
V gene: TRBV5-1; D gene: .; J gene: TRBJ1-1; clone size: .; CDR3 DNA: TGCGCCAGCAGCTGGGGCTGGGGGGAGGGCGACTTGAACACTGAAGCTTTCTTT; CDR3 protein: CASSWGWGEGDLNTEAFF
V gene: TRBV4-1; D gene: .; J gene: TRBJ2-3; clone size: .; CDR3 DNA: TGCGCCAGCAGCCAAGAACTCTCCGGGGTCACAGATACGCAGTATTTT; CDR3 protein: CASSQELSGVTDTQYF
V gene: TRBV18; D gene: .; J gene: TRBJ1-5; clone size: .; CDR3 DNA: TGTGCCAGCTCCCCACAGGAGTTTGGGCCCCAGCATTTT; CDR3 protein: CASSPQEFGPQHF
V gene: TRBV20-1; D gene: .; J gene: TRBJ2-7; clone size: once; CDR3 DNA: TGCAGTGCTAGACAGGACTACGAGCAGTACTTC; CDR3 protein: CSARQDYEQYF
V gene: TRBV28; D gene: TRBD2; J gene: TRBJ2-4; clone size: .; CDR3 DNA: TGTGCCAGCAGTTTTGAGGGAGGGACCGTAGCCAAAAACATTCAGTACTTC; CDR3 protein: CASSFEGGTVAKNIQYF
V gene: TRBV18; D gene: TRBD2; J gene: TRBJ2-3; clone size: .; CDR3 DNA: TGTGCCAGCTCACCACCTTCGGTAGCGGGAGATACCAGTACGCAGTATTTT; CDR3 protein: CASSPPSVAGDTSTQYF
V gene: TRBV28; D gene: TRBD2; J gene: TRBJ2-7; clone size: .; CDR3 DNA: TGTGCCAGCAGTTTATGGGCTAGCGGGAGCTCCTACGAGCAGTACTTC; CDR3 protein: CASSLWASGSSYEQYF
V gene: TRBV6-5; D gene: .; J gene: TRBJ2-1; clone size: .; CDR3 DNA: TGTGCCAGCAGTGTGGGGGGACACCACAATGAGCAGTTCTTC; CDR3 protein: CASSVGGHHNEQFF